These 10 T cell receptor beta chains were sequenced from one sample in a study of shared clonotypes between healthy human individuals. The table came from immunoSEQ multiplex PCR; TCRdb's copy has only in-frame clones and leaves some out. Among about 680,000 clones listed, about 80% were seen once. The sequencing sample was made of memory CD4+ T cells sorted from blood. The subset here: CD45RA-negative fraction. The receptors stem from a woman in her 30s in good health.

This chain joins TRBV6-1 and TRBJ1-5; possibly TRBD1 for D (5 bases). This CDR3 spans 16 amino acids. In germline, CDR1 is MNHNS, CDR2 SASEGT. The V and J ends lost 4 bases and 2 bases respectively, with 15 bases between them. The CDR3: CASSAALLRGNQPQHF. CDR3 DNA sequence: TGTGCCAGCAGTGCTGCTTTGCTCAGGGGCAATCAGCCCCAGCATTTT.

The V call is TRBV27, the J call TRBJ2-3; D possibly matches TRBD1 or TRBD2 (6 bases each). CDR3 length: 15 residues. Per the germline V gene, CDR1 is MNHEY and CDR2 is SMNVEV (reference sequence). V was cut by 5 bases and J by 5 bases, with 17 bases left in between. The CDR3 DNA is TGTGCCAGCAGTAGGGGGGATACGCGTCAAGATACGCAGTATTTT. Protein product: CASSRGDTRQDTQYF.

This chain connects TRBV18 to TRBJ1-1, with D hard to call. Germline assignment: CDR1 KGHSH and CDR2 LQKENI. The CDR3 sequence is 13 residues long. V dropped 2 bases and J dropped 2 bases, with 6 bases sitting between them. Here the CDR3 reads CASSPWSNTEAFF. CDR3 sequence (DNA): TGTGCCAGCTCACCATGGTCCAACACTGAAGCTTTCTTT.

The chain employs TRBV7-8 and TRBJ2-2, with 8 positions matching TRBD1. This CDR3 region has 15 residues. Germline assignment: CDR1 SGHVS and CDR2 FQNEAQ. J was trimmed by 5 bases and V by 5 bases; bases with no gene match: 7. In DNA, the CDR3 is TGTGCCAGCAGCGCGGCGACAGGGGAAACCGGGGAGCTGTTTTTT. Residues: CASSAATGETGELFF.

V and J are TRBV28 and TRBJ2-7, with 8 bases identical to TRBD2. The CDR3 contains 13 residues. Trimming at V came to 4 bases and at J to 2 bases, leaving 1 base not matched to a gene. Germline V gene data show CDR1 as MDHEN and CDR2 as SYDVKM. The CDR3 DNA follows: TGTGCCAGCAGTTCGGGAGGGCCCTACGAGCAGTACTTC. Its translation: CASSSGGPYEQYF.

The chain recombines TRBV5-4 with TRBJ2-3; TRBD2 agrees at 10 bases. Germline V lookup: CDR1 SGHNT, CDR2 YYREEE (reference sequence). This CDR3 is built from 14 residues. The V and J ends lost 5 bases and 2 bases, in that order; junction bases with no gene match: 2. CDR3 bases: TGTGCCAGCAGAGCGGGAGGGACCACAGATACGCAGTATTTT. This translates into CASRAGGTTDTQYF.

J is TRBJ2-4 and V is TRBV28; 12 bases align to TRBD2. This CDR3 region has 16 residues. Germline V gene sequence: CDR1 MDHEN, CDR2 SYDVKM. V lost 4 bases and J lost 6; bases outside the gene matches: 7. The CDR3: CASSSSLGLAGNIQYF. The CDR3 region has the DNA TGTGCCAGCAGTTCGTCCTTGGGACTAGCGGGAAACATTCAGTACTTC.

This clone was counted a single time. The V and J genes are TRBV18 and TRBJ1-1; a weak D match, TRBD1 (5 bases). V was cut by 2 bases and J by 1 base, with 14 bases left in between. Germline CDR1 is KGHSH and CDR2 is LQKENI. The CDR3 has 16 amino acids. The CDR3 loop is CASSPFTGETNTEAFF. DNA for the CDR3: TGTGCCAGCTCACCATTTACAGGAGAGACGAACACTGAAGCTTTCTTT.

V usage is TRBV30 and J usage is TRBJ1-3; tentatively, D is TRBD1 (6 bases). The germline gives CDR1 GTSNPN, CDR2 SVGIG (reference sequence). CDR3 length equals 16 residues. Trimming left V 4 bases short and J 0 bases short, with 16 bases between. CDR3 sequence reads: CAWTLKGGVSGNTIYF. In DNA form, the CDR3 reads TGTGCCTGGACCCTCAAGGGGGGGGTCTCTGGAAACACCATATATTTT.

Only one count was recorded for this clone. V gene TRBV5-4 combines with J gene TRBJ2-7, with D uncertain. V was shortened by 4 bases and J by 7 bases, with 15 bases between the two germline ends. Germline CDR1 reads SGHNT; CDR2 reads YYREEE (reference sequence). This CDR3 is 13 amino acids long. CDR3 amino acids: CASSPGRRKEQYF. The DNA for the CDR3 is TGTGCCAGCAGCCCTGGACGACGAAAGGAGCAGTACTTC.